The rows below give T cell receptor beta chains drawn from one sample of a study of molecular identifiers for immune sequencing clone quantification. TCRdb reprocessed the PCR reads via MiXCR and lists one record per CDR3 protein. The data hold some 590,000 distinct CDR3 sequences, with 25% observed a single time. Sequences were obtained from naive CD8+ T cells from blood, with Jurkat cell RNA spiked in. These receptors all come from a human donor in good health. Some libraries in this study had Jurkat cell RNA spiked in. Both conserved end residues are part of each CDR3. D genes are given only for firm matches. Clone size is shown for a subset of rows, as once, few, many or a class of expanded clone.

d_gene: .
abundance: few
v_gene: TRBV24-1
j_gene: TRBJ2-1
CDR3aa: CATSAMDSNSYNEQFF
CDR3nt: TGTGCCACCAGTGCCATGGACAGTAACTCCTACAATGAGCAGTTCTTC

d_gene: .
abundance: .
v_gene: TRBV27
j_gene: TRBJ1-2
CDR3aa: CASTSGGQDYGYTF
CDR3nt: TGTGCCAGCACCTCAGGAGGTCAGGACTATGGCTACACCTTC

d_gene: TRBD2
abundance: many
v_gene: TRBV27
j_gene: TRBJ2-5
CDR3aa: CASRREGQETQYF
CDR3nt: TGTGCCAGCAGACGGGAGGGCCAAGAGACCCAGTACTTC

d_gene: .
abundance: many
v_gene: TRBV5-4
j_gene: TRBJ2-7
CDR3aa: CASSLMANEQYF
CDR3nt: TGTGCCAGCAGCTTGATGGCGAACGAGCAGTACTTC

d_gene: .
abundance: many
v_gene: TRBV29-1
j_gene: TRBJ2-3
CDR3aa: CTAGGTDTQYF
CDR3nt: TGCACCGCCGGAGGCACAGATACGCAGTATTTT

d_gene: .
abundance: many
v_gene: TRBV28
j_gene: TRBJ1-5
CDR3aa: CASSFGFREDSVDQPQHF
CDR3nt: TGTGCCAGCAGTTTTGGATTCCGAGAGGATAGTGTGGATCAGCCCCAGCATTTT

d_gene: .
abundance: once
v_gene: TRBV4-3
j_gene: TRBJ2-1
CDR3aa: CASSKGGPLEQFF
CDR3nt: TGCGCCAGCAGCAAGGGCGGGCCCTTAGAGCAGTTCTTC

d_gene: TRBD1
abundance: many
v_gene: TRBV30
j_gene: TRBJ1-1
CDR3aa: CAGDSTGRTEAFF
CDR3nt: TGTGCCGGAGACTCGACAGGGCGCACTGAAGCTTTCTTT

d_gene: TRBD2
abundance: many
v_gene: TRBV4-1
j_gene: TRBJ2-3
CDR3aa: CASSQVVHTSGAIGYITDTQYF
CDR3nt: TGCGCCAGCAGCCAAGTGGTCCATACTAGCGGGGCCATCGGCTACATCACAGATACGCAGTATTTT

d_gene: .
abundance: few
v_gene: TRBV7-9
j_gene: TRBJ2-1
CDR3aa: CASSLEAGFPRNEQFF
CDR3nt: TGTGCCAGCAGCTTAGAGGCGGGTTTTCCTCGCAATGAGCAGTTCTTC

d_gene: TRBD1
abundance: .
v_gene: TRBV7-9
j_gene: TRBJ1-1
CDR3aa: CASSPRTGMNTEAFF
CDR3nt: TGTGCCAGCAGCCCACGGACAGGGATGAACACTGAAGCTTTCTTT

d_gene: .
abundance: .
v_gene: TRBV10-3
j_gene: TRBJ1-3
CDR3aa: CAISDPAASRSGNTIYF
CDR3nt: TGTGCCATCAGTGACCCAGCGGCCTCCCGATCTGGAAACACCATATATTTT

d_gene: .
abundance: few
v_gene: TRBV6-6
j_gene: TRBJ2-5
CDR3aa: CASSYSAPGVETQYF
CDR3nt: TGTGCCAGCAGTTACTCCGCCCCAGGGGTGGAGACCCAGTACTTC

d_gene: TRBD1
abundance: .
v_gene: TRBV7-9
j_gene: TRBJ1-1
CDR3aa: CASSPTADRVWDTEAFF
CDR3nt: TGTGCCAGCAGCCCCACTGCGGACAGGGTTTGGGACACTGAAGCTTTCTTT

d_gene: .
abundance: many
v_gene: TRBV7-7
j_gene: TRBJ2-5
CDR3aa: CASSPGLGETQYF
CDR3nt: TGTGCTAGCAGCCCGGGACTCGGAGAGACCCAGTACTTC

d_gene: .
abundance: many
v_gene: TRBV7-9
j_gene: TRBJ2-3
CDR3aa: CASSSEDRPSTDTQYF
CDR3nt: TGTGCCAGCAGCTCCGAGGATCGGCCAAGCACAGATACGCAGTATTTT

d_gene: TRBD1
abundance: .
v_gene: TRBV28
j_gene: TRBJ2-7
CDR3aa: CASSAGTGISYEQYF
CDR3nt: TGTGCCAGCAGCGCCGGGACAGGGATATCCTACGAGCAGTACTTC

d_gene: .
abundance: .
v_gene: TRBV6-5
j_gene: TRBJ1-5
CDR3aa: CVSSLDSRYSNQPQHF
CDR3nt: TGTGTCAGCAGCCTCGACAGCCGCTATAGCAATCAGCCCCAGCATTTT

d_gene: .
abundance: many
v_gene: TRBV5-1
j_gene: TRBJ2-7
CDR3aa: CASSLTSKGHYEQYF
CDR3nt: TGCGCCAGCAGCTTAACTTCTAAAGGGCACTACGAGCAGTACTTC

d_gene: .
abundance: .
v_gene: TRBV5-3
j_gene: TRBJ2-5
CDR3aa: CASSLAAVDFQETQYF
CDR3nt: TGTGCCAGCAGCTTGGCGGCCGTGGATTTTCAAGAGACCCAGTACTTC

d_gene: .
abundance: .
v_gene: TRBV4-1
j_gene: TRBJ1-5
CDR3aa: CASSQLQDQPQHF
CDR3nt: TGCGCCAGCAGCCAATTACAGGACCAGCCCCAGCATTTT

d_gene: .
abundance: many
v_gene: TRBV6-2/TRBV6-3
j_gene: TRBJ2-6
CDR3aa: CASRWKGMSGANVLTF
CDR3nt: TGTGCCAGCAGATGGAAAGGGATGTCTGGGGCCAACGTCCTGACTTTC

d_gene: .
abundance: .
v_gene: TRBV4-3
j_gene: TRBJ2-3
CDR3aa: CASSQDALISTDTQYF
CDR3nt: TGCGCCAGCAGCCAAGATGCGCTTATTAGCACAGATACGCAGTATTTT

d_gene: .
abundance: many
v_gene: TRBV7-9
j_gene: TRBJ2-3
CDR3aa: CASSLAGEDTQYF
CDR3nt: TGTGCCAGCAGCTTAGCGGGTGAAGATACGCAGTATTTT

d_gene: TRBD2
abundance: many
v_gene: TRBV4-3
j_gene: TRBJ2-7
CDR3aa: CASSPGTSLAYEQYF
CDR3nt: TGCGCCAGCAGCCCGGGGACTAGCTTAGCCTACGAGCAGTACTTC

d_gene: .
abundance: .
v_gene: TRBV10-1
j_gene: TRBJ1-1
CDR3aa: CASSEGLTTEASF
CDR3nt: TGCGCCAGCAGTGAAGGGTTGACCACTGAAGCTTCCTTT

d_gene: TRBD2
abundance: few
v_gene: TRBV12-3/TRBV12-4
j_gene: TRBJ2-2
CDR3aa: CASSSGTTTPGELFF
CDR3nt: TGTGCCAGCAGTTCCGGGACTACGACTCCCGGGGAGCTGTTTTTT

d_gene: .
abundance: .
v_gene: TRBV7-9
j_gene: TRBJ2-5
CDR3aa: CASSLVPGPLGEAQYF
CDR3nt: TGTGCCAGCAGCTTAGTCCCCGGGCCGCTAGGGGAGGCCCAGTACTTC

d_gene: TRBD2
abundance: many
v_gene: TRBV19
j_gene: TRBJ2-1
CDR3aa: CASSIPSGRGLVFF
CDR3nt: TGTGCCAGTAGTATCCCTAGCGGGAGGGGACTGGTGTTCTTC

d_gene: .
abundance: .
v_gene: TRBV5-6
j_gene: TRBJ2-3
CDR3aa: CASSLETRGTDTQYF
CDR3nt: TGTGCCAGCAGCTTGGAGACTAGGGGCACAGATACACAGTATTTT

d_gene: TRBD2
abundance: many
v_gene: TRBV10-3
j_gene: TRBJ2-3
CDR3aa: CAISEQGGGSTDTQYF
CDR3nt: TGTGCCATCAGTGAGCAAGGCGGGGGAAGCACAGATACGCAGTATTTT

d_gene: .
abundance: many
v_gene: TRBV27
j_gene: TRBJ2-3
CDR3aa: CASSLMVMGTDTQYF
CDR3nt: TGTGCCAGCAGTTTAATGGTCATGGGCACAGATACGCAGTATTTT

d_gene: TRBD1
abundance: few
v_gene: TRBV23-1
j_gene: TRBJ2-7
CDR3aa: CASSPDRGLTYEQYF
CDR3nt: TGCGCCAGCAGTCCCGACAGGGGGCTAACCTACGAGCAGTACTTC

d_gene: .
abundance: many
v_gene: TRBV7-9
j_gene: TRBJ1-1
CDR3aa: CASSTSMNTEAFF
CDR3nt: TGTGCCAGCAGCACCTCAATGAACACTGAAGCTTTCTTT

d_gene: .
abundance: .
v_gene: TRBV27
j_gene: TRBJ1-3
CDR3aa: CASKDWRESTIYF
CDR3nt: TGTGCCAGCAAAGATTGGCGGGAGTCCACCATATATTTT

d_gene: TRBD1
abundance: many
v_gene: TRBV5-6
j_gene: TRBJ2-5
CDR3aa: CASSLETGVRYQETQYF
CDR3nt: TGTGCCAGCAGCTTGGAGACAGGGGTCCGGTACCAAGAGACCCAGTACTTC

d_gene: .
abundance: few
v_gene: TRBV27
j_gene: TRBJ1-5
CDR3aa: CASSPTSVAGNQPQHF
CDR3nt: TGTGCCAGCAGTCCAACGTCGGTCGCCGGCAATCAGCCCCAGCATTTT

d_gene: TRBD2
abundance: many
v_gene: TRBV4-3
j_gene: TRBJ2-7
CDR3aa: CASSQDSAGDYEQYF
CDR3nt: TGCGCCAGCAGCCAAGATTCCGCGGGGGACTACGAGCAGTACTTC

d_gene: .
abundance: few
v_gene: TRBV30
j_gene: TRBJ1-1
CDR3aa: CAWRRSPEAFF
CDR3nt: TGTGCCTGGAGAAGATCCCCTGAAGCTTTCTTT

d_gene: .
abundance: few
v_gene: TRBV6-2/TRBV6-3
j_gene: TRBJ2-5
CDR3aa: CASSYRGMFETQYF
CDR3nt: TGTGCCAGCAGTTACAGGGGGATGTTTGAGACCCAGTACTTC

d_gene: .
abundance: .
v_gene: TRBV5-1
j_gene: TRBJ2-1
CDR3aa: CASSFIQGSNEQFF
CDR3nt: TGCGCCAGCAGCTTCATACAGGGATCCAATGAGCAGTTCTTC